One sample yielded the 5 T cell receptor beta chains listed below, sequenced in a study of OX40 agonist ivuxolimab in advanced cancers. Assay used: immunoSEQ multiplex PCR; TCRdb lists only in-frame clones, some missing. Of 130,000 or so clones listed, roughly 91% are singletons. The material was CD4+ or CD8+ T cells sorted from blood, obtained in a trial of the OX40 agonist ivuxolimab. These receptors came from an adult with an advanced solid tumor such as melanoma, head and neck, liver or kidney cancer.

The chain links TRBV5-6 to TRBJ1-5; a possible D gene is TRBD1 (6 bases). Germline values: CDR1 SGHDT, CDR2 YYEEEE. CDR3 size: 17 residues. V lost 0 bases and J lost 3, with 16 bases in between. The CDR3 DNA sequence: TGTGCCAGCAGCTTGGGCCCTTTACAGGGATACAATCAGCCCCAGCATTTT. Protein: CASSLGPLQGYNQPQHF. The entire variable domain, with the rest obtained from reference TRBV5-6 and TRBJ1-5, is as follows: DAGVTQSPTHLIKTRGQQVTLRCSPKSGHDTVSWYQQALGQGPQFIFQYYEEEERQRGNFPDRFSGHQFPNYSSELNVNALLLGDSALYLCASSLGPLQGYNQPQHFGDGTRLSIL.

This clone appeared once. V and J are TRBV5-1 and TRBJ2-1; 7 nucleotides agree with TRBD1. The J segment lost 0 bases and the V segment lost 9 bases, leaving 6 bases of the junction unmatched. This CDR3 spans 14 amino acids. Germline CDR1 and CDR2: SGHRS and YFSETQ. The CDR3 nucleotides are TGCGCCACCCAGACAGGGAGCTCCTACAATGAGCAGTTCTTC. Its translation is CATQTGSSYNEQFF.

The rearrangement joins TRBV5-6 to TRBJ1-2, with TRBD1 matching over 7 bases. This CDR3 comprises 14 residues. The V gene's germline CDR1 is SGHDT and CDR2 YYEEEE. Germline trimming cut 4 bases from V and 4 bases from J; bases unmatched to any gene: 7. CDR3 coding DNA: TGTGCCAGCAGCGGTGAAGGGGGCCCCTATGGCTACACCTTC. Translated: CASSGEGGPYGYTF.

The chain combines TRBV6-1 with TRBJ2-6, with no clear D. This CDR3 spans 15 amino acids. Trimming pared 1 base from V and 1 base from J, leaving 5 bases between. Germline lookup yields CDR1 MNHNS and CDR2 SASEGT. The CDR3 is CASSEGGSGANVLTF. DNA of the CDR3: TGTGCCAGCAGTGAAGGAGGATCTGGGGCCAACGTCCTGACTTTC.

The chain is built from TRBV10-3 and TRBJ2-7, with D unresolved. The germline V gene has CDR1 ENHRY and CDR2 SYGVKD. CDR3 length: 14 residues. V was pared by 3 bases and J by 0 bases, with 9 bases between. The CDR3 nucleotides read TGTGCCATCAGTGAAGGAGCGAACTCCTACGAGCAGTACTTC. Amino acids: CAISEGANSYEQYF.